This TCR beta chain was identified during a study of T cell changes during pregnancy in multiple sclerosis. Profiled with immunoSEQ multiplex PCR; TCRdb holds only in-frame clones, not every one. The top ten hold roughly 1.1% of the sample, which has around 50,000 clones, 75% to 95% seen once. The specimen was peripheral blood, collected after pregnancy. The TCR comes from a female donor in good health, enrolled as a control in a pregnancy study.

CDR3 amino acids: CASRTGYEQYF. DNA of the CDR3: TGTGCCAGCAGGACAGGTTACGAGCAGTACTTC. The chain couples TRBV28 to TRBJ2-7, with D possibly being TRBD1 (6 bases). Trimming shortened V by 6 bases and J by 4 bases, and 7 bases separated the two germline ends. This CDR3 region has 11 residues. In germline, CDR1 is MDHEN, CDR2 SYDVKM.